This TCR beta chain was sequenced for a study of OX40 agonist ivuxolimab in advanced cancers. In the study overall: The patients' treatment was ivuxolimab, an agonistic anti-OX40 (CD134) antibody.

Regarding the study as a whole: Expanded peripheral T cell antigen specificity was not determined. Some nonresponders likewise displayed low normalized T-cell clonal expansion.

On this clone itself: Its target is not known. Distinct nucleotide sequences in the sample also encode this CDR3.

The CDR3 contains 15 residues. After removal of 4 bases from V and 8 bases from J, the junction contained 4 bases not matched to a gene. Germline V gene lookup returns CDR1 MNHEY and CDR2 SMNVEV (reference sequence). The study sampled blood at baseline, cycle 4 day 1, and cycle 7 day 1. TCRdb's table, derived via immunoSEQ multiplex PCR, lists solely in-frame clones and lacks some. This table has some 70,000 clones, around 90% appearing once. This sequence originates from an adult with an advanced solid tumor such as melanoma, head and neck, liver or kidney cancer. The material sequenced was CD4+ or CD8+ T cells sorted from blood, taken in a trial of the OX40 agonist ivuxolimab. The chain uses TRBV27 and TRBJ2-1; 14 bases are a match to TRBD2. This chain's CDR3 is CASSYGLAGGHEQFF. CDR3 nucleotide sequence: TGTGCCAGCAGTTACGGACTAGCGGGAGGTCATGAGCAGTTCTTC.